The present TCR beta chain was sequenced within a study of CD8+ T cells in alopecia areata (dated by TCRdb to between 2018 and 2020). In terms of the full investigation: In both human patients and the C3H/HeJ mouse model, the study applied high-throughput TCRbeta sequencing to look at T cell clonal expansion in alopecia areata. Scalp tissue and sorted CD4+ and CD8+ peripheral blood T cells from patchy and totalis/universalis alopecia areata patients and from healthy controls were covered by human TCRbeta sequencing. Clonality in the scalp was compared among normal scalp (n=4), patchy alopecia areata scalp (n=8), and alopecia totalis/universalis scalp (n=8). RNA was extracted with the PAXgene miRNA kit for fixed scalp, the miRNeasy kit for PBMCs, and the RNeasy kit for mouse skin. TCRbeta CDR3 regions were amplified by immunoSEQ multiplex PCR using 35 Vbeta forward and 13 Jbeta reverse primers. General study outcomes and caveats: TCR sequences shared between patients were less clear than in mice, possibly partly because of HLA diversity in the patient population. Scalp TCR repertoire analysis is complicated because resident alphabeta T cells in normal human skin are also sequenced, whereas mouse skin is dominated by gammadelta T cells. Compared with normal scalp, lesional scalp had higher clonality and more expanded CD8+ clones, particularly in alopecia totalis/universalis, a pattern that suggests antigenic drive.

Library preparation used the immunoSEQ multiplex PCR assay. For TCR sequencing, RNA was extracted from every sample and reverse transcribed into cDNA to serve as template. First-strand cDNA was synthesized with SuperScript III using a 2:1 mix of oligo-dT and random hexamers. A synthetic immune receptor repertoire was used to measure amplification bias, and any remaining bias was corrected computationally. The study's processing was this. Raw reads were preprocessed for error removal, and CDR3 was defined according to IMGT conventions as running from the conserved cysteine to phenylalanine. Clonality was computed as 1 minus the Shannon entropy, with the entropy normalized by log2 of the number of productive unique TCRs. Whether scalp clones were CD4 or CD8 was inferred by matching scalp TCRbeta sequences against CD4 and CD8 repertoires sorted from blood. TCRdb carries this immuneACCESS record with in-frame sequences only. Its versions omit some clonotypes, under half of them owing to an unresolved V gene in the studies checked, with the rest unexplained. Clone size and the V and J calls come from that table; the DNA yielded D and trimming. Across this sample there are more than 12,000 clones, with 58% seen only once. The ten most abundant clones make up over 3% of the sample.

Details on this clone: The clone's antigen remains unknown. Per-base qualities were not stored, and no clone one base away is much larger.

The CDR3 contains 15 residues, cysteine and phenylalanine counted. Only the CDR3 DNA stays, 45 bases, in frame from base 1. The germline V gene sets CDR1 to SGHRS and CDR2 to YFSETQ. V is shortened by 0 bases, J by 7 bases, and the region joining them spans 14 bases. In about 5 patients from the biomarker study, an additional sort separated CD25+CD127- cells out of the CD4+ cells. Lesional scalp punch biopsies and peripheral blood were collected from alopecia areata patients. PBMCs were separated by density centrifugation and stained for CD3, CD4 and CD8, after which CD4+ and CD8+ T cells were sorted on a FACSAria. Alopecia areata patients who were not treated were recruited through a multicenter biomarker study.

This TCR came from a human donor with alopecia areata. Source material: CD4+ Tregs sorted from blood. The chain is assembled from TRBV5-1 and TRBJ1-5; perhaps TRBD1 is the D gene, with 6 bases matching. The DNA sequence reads TGCGCCAGCAGCTTGGCTCCGGGGGCCCGCCAGCCCCAGCATTTT. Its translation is CASSLAPGARQPQHF.